The 6 T cell receptor beta chains given below trace back to one sample, sequenced in a study of graft-versus-host responses after intestinal transplantation. TCRdb's copy holds only in-frame clones and misses some; the assay was immunoSEQ multiplex PCR. This repertoire shows roughly 25,000 clones, 85% to 95% found once; its top ten account for just under 2%. The sample here was PBMCs, taken 39 to 40 days after intestinal transplant. The origin of the receptors is a human patient who received an intestinal transplant, so some T cells may come from the graft donor.

In its sample, this clone is medium-sized (0.01 to 0.1%). The V call is TRBV28, the J call TRBJ2-7, with TRBD2 matching 8 bases. The CDR3 length is 18 residues. V lost 2 bases to trimming and J lost 4 bases; unmatched junction nucleotides: 16. The germline V gene encodes CDR1 MDHEN and CDR2 SYDVKM. CDR3 amino acids: CASSLPSFSGARLYEQYF. CDR3 nucleotides: TGTGCCAGCAGTTTACCGTCCTTTAGCGGGGCTAGGTTGTACGAGCAGTACTTC.

This clone was observed a few times. This chain joins TRBV6-5 and TRBJ1-6, with D possibly matching TRBD1 (5 bases). Germline CDR1 reads MNHEY; CDR2 reads SVGAGI. This CDR3 contains 14 residues. The germline V and J ends were trimmed by 7 bases and 14 bases, with 21 bases remaining between them. CDR3 sequence reads: CASTPSRDWYSLHF. CDR3 bases: TGTGCCAGCACCCCGAGCAGGGACTGGTATTCCCTCCACTTT.

The J gene is TRBJ2-6, the V gene TRBV15, with TRBD1 matching over 8 bases. The germline V gene has CDR1 LNHNV and CDR2 YYDKDF (reference sequence). Trimming at V came to 9 bases and at J to 0 bases, leaving 4 bases not matched to a gene. The CDR3 extends over 15 amino acids. The CDR3 loop is CATGTGPSGANVLTF. In DNA form, the CDR3 reads TGTGCCACTGGGACAGGCCCCTCTGGGGCCAACGTCCTGACTTTC.

V and J are TRBV9 and TRBJ2-5; D perhaps matches TRBD2 (5 bases). Germline lookup yields CDR1 SGDLS and CDR2 YYNGEE. The CDR3 has 13 amino acids. V shed 0 bases and J shed 3 bases, with 6 bases lying between them. The CDR3: CASSVGSEETQYF. CDR3 bases: TGTGCCAGCAGCGTAGGTAGCGAAGAGACCCAGTACTTC.

The chain joins TRBV7-3 to TRBJ2-2; no reliable D call. Germline CDR1 reads SGHTA; CDR2 reads FQGTGA. The CDR3 extends over 16 amino acids. The V and J ends lost 5 bases and 6 bases respectively, with 19 bases between them. CDR3 DNA sequence: TGTGCCAGCAGCCCCCGCCACGGGCCAAGGGCCGGGGAGCTGTTTTTT. Translating gives CASSPRHGPRAGELFF.

This rearrangement joins TRBV6-5 to TRBJ1-5; 8 bases map to TRBD1. This CDR3 is built from 14 residues. CDR1 MNHEY and CDR2 SVGAGI come from the germline V gene. V was clipped by 6 bases and J by 5 bases; unmatched bases: 6. The CDR3 DNA is TGTGCCAGCAGGACAGGGGAAGGGCATCAGCCCCAGCATTTT. Protein: CASRTGEGHQPQHF.